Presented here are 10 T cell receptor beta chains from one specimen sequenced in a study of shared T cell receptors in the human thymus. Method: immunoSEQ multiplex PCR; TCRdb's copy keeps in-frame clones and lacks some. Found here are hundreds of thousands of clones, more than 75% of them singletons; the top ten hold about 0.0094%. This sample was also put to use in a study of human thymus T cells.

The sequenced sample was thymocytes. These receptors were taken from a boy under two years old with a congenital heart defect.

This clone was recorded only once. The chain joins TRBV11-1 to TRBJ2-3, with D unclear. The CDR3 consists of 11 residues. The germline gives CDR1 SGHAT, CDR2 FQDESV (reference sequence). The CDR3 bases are TGTAGTTCGTCATCGGCAGATACGCAGTATTTT. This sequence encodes CSSSSADTQYF.

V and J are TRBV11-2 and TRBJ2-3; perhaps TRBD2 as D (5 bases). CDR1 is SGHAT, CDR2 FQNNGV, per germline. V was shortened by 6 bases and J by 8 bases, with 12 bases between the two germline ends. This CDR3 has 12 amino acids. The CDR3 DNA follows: TGTGCCAGCAGTTCCCACCGGGGTACGCAGTATTTT. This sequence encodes CASSSHRGTQYF.

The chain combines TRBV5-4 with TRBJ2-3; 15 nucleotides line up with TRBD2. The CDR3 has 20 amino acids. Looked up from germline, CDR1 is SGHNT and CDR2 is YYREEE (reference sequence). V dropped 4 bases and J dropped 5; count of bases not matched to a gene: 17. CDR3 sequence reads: CASSPGLAGGPRHHKDTQYF. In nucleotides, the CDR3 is TGTGCCAGCAGCCCTGGACTAGCGGGAGGGCCCCGGCATCACAAAGATACGCAGTATTTT.

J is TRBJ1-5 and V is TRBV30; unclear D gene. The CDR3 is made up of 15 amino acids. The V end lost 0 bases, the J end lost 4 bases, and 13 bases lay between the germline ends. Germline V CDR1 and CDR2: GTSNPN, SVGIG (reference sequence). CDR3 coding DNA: TGTGCCTGGAGTGTGGCACCAAGTGTGAATCAGCCCCAGCATTTT. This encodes CAWSVAPSVNQPQHF.

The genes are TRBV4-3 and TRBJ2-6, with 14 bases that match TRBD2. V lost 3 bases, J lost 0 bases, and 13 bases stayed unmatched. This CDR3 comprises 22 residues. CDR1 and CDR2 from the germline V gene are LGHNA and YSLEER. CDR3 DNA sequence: TGCGCCAGCAGCCATATAGGGACTAGCGGGGGTGAACAAAACTCTGGGGCCAACGTCCTGACTTTC. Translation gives CASSHIGTSGGEQNSGANVLTF.

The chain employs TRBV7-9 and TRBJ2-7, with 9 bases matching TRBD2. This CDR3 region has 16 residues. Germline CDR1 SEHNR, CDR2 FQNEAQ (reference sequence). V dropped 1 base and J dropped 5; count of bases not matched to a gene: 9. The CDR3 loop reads CASSLGAPSGIDEQYF. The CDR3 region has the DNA TGTGCCAGCAGCTTAGGTGCCCCTAGCGGGATCGACGAGCAGTACTTC.

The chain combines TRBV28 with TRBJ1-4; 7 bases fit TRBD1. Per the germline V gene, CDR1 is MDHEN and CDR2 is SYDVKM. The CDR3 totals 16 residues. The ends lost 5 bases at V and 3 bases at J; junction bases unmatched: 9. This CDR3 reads CASSAFPGQPNEKLFF. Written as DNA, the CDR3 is TGTGCCAGCAGTGCATTCCCGGGACAGCCTAATGAAAAACTGTTTTTT.

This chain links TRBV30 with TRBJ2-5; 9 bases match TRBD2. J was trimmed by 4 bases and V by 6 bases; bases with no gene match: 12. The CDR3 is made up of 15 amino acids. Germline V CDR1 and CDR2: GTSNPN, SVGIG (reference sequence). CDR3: CACKGSGRGRETQYF. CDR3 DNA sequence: TGTGCCTGCAAAGGTAGCGGGAGAGGTCGAGAGACCCAGTACTTC.

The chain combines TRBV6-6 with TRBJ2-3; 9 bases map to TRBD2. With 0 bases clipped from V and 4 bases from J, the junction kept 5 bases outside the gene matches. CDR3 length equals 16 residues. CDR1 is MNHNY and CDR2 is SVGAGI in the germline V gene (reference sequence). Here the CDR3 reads CASSYSGSGGADTQYF. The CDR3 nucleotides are TGTGCCAGCAGTTACTCGGGTAGCGGGGGTGCAGATACGCAGTATTTT.

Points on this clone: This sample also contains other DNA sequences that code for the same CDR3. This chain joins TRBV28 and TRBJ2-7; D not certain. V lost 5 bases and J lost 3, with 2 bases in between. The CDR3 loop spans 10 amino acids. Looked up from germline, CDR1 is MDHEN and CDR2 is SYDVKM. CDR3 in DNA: TGTGCCAGCAGTCACTACGAGCAGTACTTC. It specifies CASSHYEQYF.